The present TCR beta chain was sequenced within a study of cytomegalovirus exposure and HLA in healthy donors. Of note for this clone: Its target is not known.

Findings and limits, study-wide: Excluded were some V segments that proved indistinguishable, including TRBV6-2 and TRBV6-3. Using a false discovery rate of 0.05, a later analysis showed that 16,951 TCR beta sequences were associated with HLA alleles.

V was shortened by 6 bases and J by 2 bases, with 6 bases between the two germline ends. The CDR3 is made up of 12 amino acids. Germline V CDR1 and CDR2: MNHNS, SASEGT. Donors had nominal health at sampling but likely had unrecorded immune exposures. Researchers ran the PCR with 60 Vbeta and 13 Jbeta primers. Original processing notes: In a later analysis, 75 million to 95 million unique TCR beta chains included roughly 11 million shared by two or more donors. TCRdb's copy holds only in-frame clones and misses some; the assay was immunoSEQ multiplex PCR. V and J calls and clone size are copied from that table; D and trimming were computed from the DNA. The sample consists of nearly 70,000 clones, roughly 68% of them appearing once.

The origin of this receptor is a woman aged 55-69 years in good health and CMV-seropositive. The sample comprised PBMCs. The chain links TRBV6-1 to TRBJ2-3; D gene ambiguous. This CDR3 is CASSRLTDTQYF. The CDR3 coding sequence is TGTGCCAGCAGCCGACTCACAGATACGCAGTATTTT.